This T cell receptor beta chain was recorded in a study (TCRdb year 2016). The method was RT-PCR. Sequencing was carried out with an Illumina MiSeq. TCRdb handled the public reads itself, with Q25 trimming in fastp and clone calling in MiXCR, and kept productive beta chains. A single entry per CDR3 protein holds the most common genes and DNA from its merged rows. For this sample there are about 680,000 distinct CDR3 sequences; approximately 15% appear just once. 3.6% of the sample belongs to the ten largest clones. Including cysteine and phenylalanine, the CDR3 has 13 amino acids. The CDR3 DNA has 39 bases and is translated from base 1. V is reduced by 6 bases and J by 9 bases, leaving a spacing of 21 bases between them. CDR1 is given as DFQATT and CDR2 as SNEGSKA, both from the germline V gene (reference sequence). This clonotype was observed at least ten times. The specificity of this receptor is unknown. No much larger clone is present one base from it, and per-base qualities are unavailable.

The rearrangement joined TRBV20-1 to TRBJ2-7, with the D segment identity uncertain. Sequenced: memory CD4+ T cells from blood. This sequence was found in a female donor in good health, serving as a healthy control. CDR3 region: CSALSRVPTGQYF. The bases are TGCAGTGCCCTTTCCCGCGTACCTACGGGGCAGTACTTC.